The present T cell receptor beta chain was sequenced within a study of OX40 agonist ivuxolimab in advanced cancers. Study overall: Patients with prior anti-PD-1, anti-PD-L1 or anti-CTLA-4 therapy were eligible; 35% to 50% had some. In three patients, partial responses were observed, one with hepatocellular carcinoma and two with cutaneous melanoma. Findings and caveats of the study: Patients with a partial response at 0.1-3.0 mg/kg had among the lowest clonal expansion. On average, CD8+ T cells showed a greater number of expanded clones than CD4+.

The CDR3 totals 13 residues. The V gene's germline CDR1 is SNHLY and CDR2 FYNNEI. This clone came up a few times. Its specificity is unknown. At one end the junction does not follow the germline gene, possibly because of a read error. Profiled with immunoSEQ multiplex PCR; TCRdb holds only in-frame clones, not every one. The top ten hold approximately 0.52% of the sample, which has 85,000 to 120,000 clones, about nine tenths seen once. The starting material was CD4+ or CD8+ T cells sorted from blood, obtained in a trial of the OX40 agonist ivuxolimab. The V call is TRBV2, the J call TRBJ1-3; 9 bases map to TRBD1. The origin of this receptor is an adult with an advanced solid tumor such as melanoma, head and neck, liver or kidney cancer. In DNA, the CDR3 is TGTGCCAGCAGTGTAGTTTCTGGACAGGGGTTGAATTTT. It codes for CASSVVSGQGLNF.